The following is a T cell receptor beta chain sequence with its context. Its antigen is unidentified. This record comes from a study of CD4+ T cells in melanoma. General study points: CD8+ T cell, macrophage and B cell function reportedly correlated with neoantigen-specific CD4+ T cells. Neoantigen-specific CD4+ T cells in melanoma reportedly had diverse differentiation states.

V was clipped by 10 bases and J by 8 bases; unmatched bases: 9. The germline V gene has CDR1 MRHNA and CDR2 SNTAGT. The CDR3 spans 13 residues. Measured with immunoSEQ multiplex PCR; TCRdb has only the in-frame clones, and not every one. The sample has approximately 6,700 clones, approximately 72% seen once. Sequencing input: cells from a culture (not recorded whether cultured in vitro). This chain uses TRBV6-4 with TRBJ1-4; 8 nucleotides match TRBD1. This clonotype was sampled from a human donor with melanoma. The CDR3 DNA reads TGTGCCATCCCCTCGGACAGGGACGAAAAACTGTTTTTT. It translates to CAIPSDRDEKLFF.